Described below is a single T cell receptor (beta chain) sequence and its context. As yet, its antigen is unknown. The CDR3 covers 16 residues. With V trimmed by 5 bases and J by 6 bases, 12 bases remained unmatched. Germline loops: CDR1 SNHLY, CDR2 FYNNEI. Original processing notes: Across clinicopathological groups, CDR3 differences served as the basis for building a distant-metastasis classifier for papillary thyroid cancer. TCRdb reprocessed the PCR reads using MiXCR. In this record, the V and J calls reflect TCRdb's handling and not the investigators' own analysis. The sample lists some 16,000 clones, 24% occurring once. Patients were all untreated before their thyroid surgery. The sample is drawn from a study of metastatic and nonmetastatic thyroid tumors. As for the study in general: Malignant and benign thyroid patients had repertoires compared in peripheral blood and tumor or nodule tissue. Overall study findings and caveats: Patients with malignant thyroid tumors reportedly had significantly higher TCR beta diversity than those with benign nodules, in blood and tumor.

This sequence was found in a male donor with papillary thyroid cancer or a benign thyroid nodule (not recorded which). Some clones in this sample may be carry-over from other donors' samples. Material: tumor tissue. The chain has TRBV2 and TRBJ1-1; TRBD1 agrees at 10 bases. CDR3 DNA: TGTGCCAGCAGTTCTCCATTGACAGGGGGCGTCTCTGAAGCTTTCTTT. Translation: CASSSPLTGGVSEAFF.